This is a list of T cell receptor beta chains from one sample in a study of patients and donors after allogeneic stem cell transplantation. TCRdb processed the RT-PCR reads anew with MiXCR; each CDR3 protein has one entry. Of some 960,000 distinct CDR3 sequences listed, about a sixth were seen once; the top ten hold 5% to 6.5%. Sequenced material: blood, either unsorted or a sorted T cell fraction (not recorded which). These receptor sequences come from a human donor who was either an allogeneic HSCT recipient or a stem cell or donor lymphocyte infusion donor (not recorded which). It is not recorded whose cells these are; they may come from a transplant donor. The CDR3 runs from the conserved cysteine through the conserved F or W. The D gene is left open where the match is weak. Rows give clone size only sometimes, using once, few, many, or a class for an expanded clone.

>TRBV2|.|few|TRBJ2-2
CASRVGPLNTGELFF
TGTGCCAGTCGGGTGGGGCCCTTGAACACCGGGGAGCTGTTTTTT
>TRBV5-1|.|few|TRBJ1-1
CASSSLGRTEAFF
TGCGCCAGCAGCTCCCTTGGGCGGACTGAAGCTTTCTTT
>TRBV7-2|TRBD1|once|TRBJ2-7
CASSAAGQVYEQYF
TGTGCCAGCAGCGCCGCCGGACAGGTTTACGAGCAGTACTTC
>TRBV6-2/TRBV6-3|.|few|TRBJ2-7
CASRRGLHSSYEQYF
TGTGCCAGCAGACGCGGACTACACAGCTCCTACGAGCAGTACTTC
>TRBV30|.|few|TRBJ1-1
CAWSVLTEAFF
TGTGCCTGGAGTGTACTGACTGAAGCTTTCTTT
>TRBV20-1|.|.|TRBJ2-3
CSANIRASTDTQYF
TGCAGTGCTAACATCAGGGCTAGCACAGATACGCAGTATTTT
>TRBV4-1|.|.|TRBJ2-1
CASSHMAEDEQFF
TGCGCCAGCAGCCACATGGCGGAGGATGAGCAGTTCTTC
>TRBV12-3/TRBV12-4|.|.|TRBJ2-7
CASRGVSRVYEQYF
TGTGCCAGCAGGGGGGTCTCCCGGGTGTACGAGCAGTACTTC
>TRBV2|TRBD1|.|TRBJ2-1
CASSILEGAHEQFF
TGTGCCAGCAGCATACTAGAGGGGGCCCATGAGCAGTTCTTC
>TRBV12-3/TRBV12-4|.|.|TRBJ1-3
CASRPDLSGNTIYF
TGTGCCAGCAGACCAGATCTCTCTGGAAACACCATATATTTT
>TRBV29-1|.|many|TRBJ2-1
CSVVSTRREQFF
TGCAGCGTTGTCTCAACTCGGCGGGAGCAGTTCTTC
>TRBV29-1|.|few|TRBJ2-7
CSGRGSYEQYF
TGCAGCGGGAGGGGGTCCTACGAGCAGTACTTC
>TRBV6-1|.|few|TRBJ2-1
CASRVSDLSYNEQFF
TGTGCCAGCAGGGTTTCCGATCTCTCCTACAATGAGCAGTTCTTC
>TRBV6-1|TRBD2|few|TRBJ2-3
CASKQISGGATDTQYF
TGTGCCAGCAAACAAATTAGCGGGGGGGCGACGGATACGCAGTATTTT
>TRBV7-2|TRBD2|.|TRBJ2-5
CASRFSGGARTQYF
TGTGCCAGCAGGTTTAGCGGGGGGGCCCGGACCCAGTACTTC
>TRBV5-5|.|.|TRBJ1-6
CASSSGGSRINSPLHF
TGTGCCAGCAGCTCGGGGGGCAGCAGAATTAATTCACCCCTCCACTTT
>TRBV7-2|.|.|TRBJ1-2
CASSSVGTPRGGYTF
TGTGCCAGCAGCTCCGTCGGGACCCCCAGAGGTGGCTACACCTTC
>TRBV24-1|TRBD2|few|TRBJ2-1
CATSDFSGGAGAEQFF
TGTGCCACCAGTGATTTCAGCGGGGGGGCCGGTGCTGAGCAGTTCTTC
>TRBV11-2|TRBD2|few|TRBJ2-7
CASSLGLAGGPLGYEQYF
TGTGCCAGCAGCTTAGGACTAGCGGGGGGCCCCCTTGGGTACGAGCAGTACTTC
>TRBV20-1|.|.|TRBJ2-7
CSASSGKQTYEQYF
TGCAGTGCCAGCAGTGGGAAGCAAACCTACGAGCAGTACTTC
>TRBV5-5|.|.|TRBJ2-2
CASSLESRITGELFF
TGTGCCAGCAGCTTGGAGTCCAGAATCACCGGGGAGCTGTTTTTT
>TRBV15|.|.|TRBJ2-2
CATSSTPLLSGTGELFF
TGTGCCACCAGCAGCACCCCCCTTTTGTCAGGGACCGGGGAGCTGTTTTTT
>TRBV30|.|few|TRBJ1-5
CAWSVNGGYSNQPQHF
TGTGCCTGGAGTGTTAATGGGGGATATAGCAATCAGCCCCAGCATTTT
>TRBV4-1|TRBD2|.|TRBJ2-7
CASSQVGLAGGMDEQYF
TGCGCCAGCAGCCAAGTGGGACTAGCGGGAGGCATGGACGAGCAGTACTTC
>TRBV4-1|TRBD2|.|TRBJ2-1
CASSPWDGRKTYNEQFF
TGCGCCAGCAGCCCTTGGGACGGGAGGAAGACTTACAATGAGCAGTTCTTC
>TRBV30|.|.|TRBJ2-3
CAWSEGNADTQYF
TGTGCCTGGAGTGAGGGCAACGCAGATACGCAGTATTTT
>TRBV4-2|TRBD1|few|TRBJ2-7
CASSQAEDRAYEQYF
TGTGCCAGCAGCCAAGCGGAGGACAGGGCCTACGAGCAGTACTTC
>TRBV20-1|.|many|TRBJ1-4
CSASRQNEKLFF
TGCAGTGCTAGTCGGCAGAATGAAAAACTGTTTTTT
>TRBV9|.|.|TRBJ1-1
CASSVEGDGDTEAFF
TGTGCCAGCAGCGTAGAAGGAGATGGGGACACTGAAGCTTTCTTT
>TRBV6-1|.|few|TRBJ2-7
CASSHITGAYEQYF
TGTGCCAGCAGCCACATTACCGGGGCCTACGAGCAGTACTTC
>TRBV20-1|.|few|TRBJ1-2
CSARVSGSWNYGYTF
TGCAGTGCTAGAGTGTCGGGATCTTGGAACTATGGCTACACCTTC
>TRBV5-5|TRBD2|.|TRBJ2-1
CASSSRPLAGYNEQFF
TGTGCCAGCAGCTCCCGGCCCCTAGCGGGGTACAATGAGCAGTTCTTC
>TRBV10-3|TRBD2|.|TRBJ2-7
CAITGLAGISEQYF
TGTGCCATCACCGGACTAGCGGGTATTTCCGAGCAGTACTTC
>TRBV6-5|.|few|TRBJ2-7
CASSSRRGHEQYF
TGTGCCAGCAGTTCCCGGAGGGGCCACGAGCAGTACTTC
>TRBV29-1|TRBD1|few|TRBJ2-7
CSVLSRAETGASYEQYF
TGCAGCGTTTTGTCACGGGCCGAGACAGGGGCGTCCTACGAGCAGTACTTC
>TRBV10-3|TRBD1|few|TRBJ2-1
CAISESTGVNEQFF
TGTGCCATCAGTGAGTCTACAGGGGTCAATGAGCAGTTCTTC
>TRBV7-2|.|few|TRBJ1-5
CASSLASGLGNQPQHF
TGTGCCAGCAGCTTAGCTTCCGGGTTGGGCAATCAGCCCCAGCATTTT